The 23 T cell receptor beta chains below all came from one sample that was sequenced in a study of T cell responses to AZD1222 COVID-19 vaccine. Profiled with immunoSEQ multiplex PCR; TCRdb holds only in-frame clones, not every one. The data hold 46,000 or so clones, with 90% observed a single time. Sequenced here: peripheral blood, sampled 28 days after the second AZD1222 dose. The receptors shown here come from an adult who received the AZD1222 COVID-19 vaccine.

V and J are TRBV9 and TRBJ1-2, with a tentative D call TRBD1 (5 bases). The V and J ends lost 4 bases and 8 bases respectively, with 21 bases between them. Germline-derived CDR1 and CDR2 are SGDLS and YYNGEE. The CDR3 has 15 amino acids. The CDR3 DNA reads as TGTGCCAGCAGCACCGGTTACAAACCGGAGGGGGGCTACACCTTC. Its translation: CASSTGYKPEGGYTF.

The CDR3 nucleotides are TGTGCCAGCGCATCCCCCCCGGGGGGGGCCGGGGAGCTGTTTTTT. Translation gives CASASPPGGAGELFF. The chain combines TRBV6-5 with TRBJ2-2, with 8 nucleotides matching TRBD2. Per germline, CDR1 MNHEY and CDR2 SVGAGI. The V and J ends lost 8 bases and 6 bases, in that order; junction bases with no gene match: 11. The CDR3 covers 15 residues.

The genes are TRBV7-2 and TRBJ1-2, with 11 bases matching TRBD1. Germline CDR1 and CDR2: SGHTA and FQGNSA. The junction had 4 bases not matched to a gene; V was cut back by 5 bases and J by 8 bases. The CDR3 runs to 13 residues. This CDR3 is CASSRGQGEGYTF. The CDR3 bases are TGTGCCAGCAGCCGGGGACAGGGGGAAGGCTACACCTTC.

J is TRBJ1-2 and V is TRBV12-3 or TRBV12-4; D may be TRBD1 (6 bases). V was pared by 5 bases and J by 5 bases, with 12 bases between. The CDR3 is 13 residues long. The CDR3 region is CASSPDRIYGYTF. The CDR3 DNA reads TGTGCCAGCAGTCCGGACAGAATTTATGGCTACACCTTC.

The chain links TRBV5-1 to TRBJ2-4; D ambiguous. Germline V gene lookup returns CDR1 SGHRS and CDR2 YFSETQ. V was shortened by 0 bases and J by 4 bases, with 8 bases between the two germline ends. The CDR3 consists of 14 residues. CDR3 DNA sequence: TGCGCCAGCAGCTTGGTTTCCGGGAAAAACATTCAGTACTTC. This translates into CASSLVSGKNIQYF.

The rearrangement uses TRBV15 and TRBJ2-1, with D maybe TRBD2 (6 bases). The CDR3 consists of 15 residues. Germline loops: CDR1 LNHNV, CDR2 YYDKDF (reference sequence). Trimming shortened V by 0 bases and J by 2 bases, and 8 bases separated the two germline ends. CDR3 in amino acids: CATSRDAGTYNEQFF. The CDR3, as DNA: TGTGCCACCAGCAGAGATGCGGGAACCTACAATGAGCAGTTCTTC.

The CDR3 DNA reads TGTGCCAGCAGTGATCCCCCCCTAGGTTGGTCCTACGAGCAGTACTTC. Protein product: CASSDPPLGWSYEQYF. The chain has TRBV25-1 and TRBJ2-7; no clear D. CDR1 is MGHDK and CDR2 is SYGVNS in the germline V gene. The CDR3 spans 16 residues. Trimming removed 3 bases from V and 1 base from J, with 16 bases in between.

The chain joins TRBV4-1 to TRBJ1-5; D gene unclear. The V end was cut by 0 bases, the J end by 4 bases, with 7 bases between. There are 14 residues in the CDR3. Germline V lookup: CDR1 MGHRA, CDR2 YSYEKL. The CDR3 coding sequence is TGCGCCAGCAGCCAAGAAATACCAAATCAGCCCCAGCATTTT. Its translation is CASSQEIPNQPQHF.

This chain joins TRBV15 and TRBJ1-2, with no clear D. The CDR3 consists of 14 residues. The ends were cut back, 3 bases at V and 4 bases at J, with 12 bases in the middle. Germline CDR1 and CDR2: LNHNV and YYDKDF (reference sequence). The DNA for the CDR3 is TGTGCCACCAGCAGGGGTGCCTTTTCCTATGGCTACACCTTC. It translates to CATSRGAFSYGYTF.

This chain joins TRBV7-2 and TRBJ2-5; 9 nucleotides align to TRBD2. The V gene end was trimmed by 6 bases and the J gene end by 0 bases; junction bases not matched to a gene: 11. This CDR3 spans 17 amino acids. Germline CDR1 is SGHTA and CDR2 is FQGNSA. CDR3 protein: CASSLTPSGGNQETQYF. The CDR3 coding sequence is TGTGCCAGCAGTCTAACCCCAAGCGGGGGGAACCAAGAGACCCAGTACTTC. Combining the CDR3 with reference TRBV7-2 and TRBJ2-5 gives the whole variable domain GAGVSQSPSNKVTEKGKDVELRCDPISGHTALYWYRQSLGQGLEFLIYFQGNSAPDKSGLPSDRFSAERTGGSVSTLTIQRTQQEDSAVYLCASSLTPSGGNQETQYFGPGTRLLVL.

V is TRBV5-4 and J is TRBJ2-2; D remains unclear. The CDR3 is 13 amino acids. Trimming removed 6 bases from V and 5 bases from J, with 11 bases in between. Germline CDR1 SGHNT, CDR2 YYREEE (reference sequence). The CDR3 loop reads CASTADYTGELFF. CDR3 nucleotide sequence: TGTGCCAGCACCGCGGATTATACCGGGGAGCTGTTTTTT.

The chain carries TRBV12-3 or TRBV12-4 and TRBJ2-7; 8 bases line up with TRBD1. The CDR3 length is 13 residues. Germline trimming cut 5 bases from V and 7 bases from J; bases unmatched to any gene: 7. This CDR3 reads CASSQGAPREQYF. DNA of the CDR3: TGTGCCAGCAGTCAGGGGGCCCCTCGGGAGCAGTACTTC.

V gene TRBV3-1 (or the pseudogene TRBV3-2) combines with J gene TRBJ1-2, with 7 nucleotides matching TRBD1. The CDR3 runs 13 residues. Germline V CDR1 and CDR2: LGHDT, YNNKEL (reference sequence). V gave up 2 bases and J gave up 8 bases; unmatched junction bases: 5. The DNA of the CDR3 is TGTGCCAGCAGCCAACAACAGGGGTTAGGCTACACCTTC. Amino acid sequence: CASSQQQGLGYTF.

This chain joins TRBV7-2 and TRBJ2-1; 10 bases are shared with TRBD2. The CDR3 is 17 residues long. The trim removed 5 bases at V and 3 bases at J, leaving 10 bases unmatched. Germline values: CDR1 SGHTA, CDR2 FQGNSA. In DNA form, the CDR3 reads TGTGCCAGCAGCCCCTCAAGCGGGGGGGCTCTCTACAATGAGCAGTTCTTC. Its translation is CASSPSSGGALYNEQFF. Supplemented by reference TRBV7-2 and TRBJ2-1, the full variable domain reads GAGVSQSPSNKVTEKGKDVELRCDPISGHTALYWYRQSLGQGLEFLIYFQGNSAPDKSGLPSDRFSAERTGGSVSTLTIQRTQQEDSAVYLCASSPSSGGALYNEQFFGPGTRLTVL.

The V and J genes are TRBV11-2 and TRBJ1-1; tentatively, D is TRBD1 (5 bases). The CDR3 is made up of 15 amino acids. Germline loops: CDR1 SGHAT, CDR2 FQNNGV. Between the trimmed V and J ends, which lost 2 bases and 1 base, there was a span of 11 bases. CDR3 in amino acids: CASSLYGGTNTEAFF. The CDR3 bases are TGTGCCAGCAGCTTATACGGGGGGACGAACACTGAAGCTTTCTTT.

This chain joins TRBV19 and TRBJ1-2; a possible D gene is TRBD1 (5 bases). The CDR3 covers 13 residues. V was pared by 6 bases and J by 6 bases, with 14 bases between. Looked up from germline, CDR1 is LNHDA and CDR2 is SQIVND (reference sequence). The DNA for the CDR3 is TGTGCCAGTAGAAAGGCAGGGAGCCATGGCTACACCTTC. It is translated as CASRKAGSHGYTF.

The chain employs TRBV15 and TRBJ2-3; 9 bases line up with TRBD1. Trimming removed 6 bases from V and 5 bases from J; junction bases left unmatched: 3. The CDR3 sequence is 13 residues long. The germline gives CDR1 LNHNV, CDR2 YYDKDF (reference sequence). This CDR3 reads CATSRQGEDTQYF. CDR3 nucleotide sequence: TGTGCCACCAGTAGACAGGGGGAAGATACGCAGTATTTT.

This chain connects TRBV4-1 to TRBJ1-2, with D tentatively TRBD1 (5 bases). CDR1 and CDR2 (germline): MGHRA, YSYEKL. The V and J ends lost 3 bases and 6 bases respectively, with 23 bases between them. The CDR3 totals 17 residues. CDR3 residues: CASSQATTWDPVNGYTF. In DNA form, the CDR3 reads TGCGCCAGCAGCCAGGCCACCACCTGGGACCCGGTGAATGGCTACACCTTC.

The chain recombines TRBV5-4 with TRBJ1-6; TRBD1 aligns across 7 bases. This CDR3 is 15 amino acids long. Germline-derived CDR1 and CDR2 are SGHNT and YYREEE (reference sequence). J was trimmed by 10 bases and V by 0 bases; bases with no gene match: 7. The CDR3 DNA reads TGTGCCAGCAGCTTGGCCAAAGGGGGCGGATCACCCCTCCACTTT. Protein: CASSLAKGGGSPLHF.

This clone was counted once. The chain has TRBV12-3 or TRBV12-4 and TRBJ1-3; D is unresolved. V was pared by 10 bases and J by 0 bases, with 10 bases between. The CDR3 runs 13 residues. The CDR3 region has the DNA TGTGCCAACGGACGGAGCTCTGGAAACACCATATATTTT. It codes for CANGRSSGNTIYF.

This clone was seen once. The sample holds other DNA sequences that translate to the same CDR3. The chain is built from TRBV9 and TRBJ2-5; D is ambiguous. CDR1 is SGDLS and CDR2 is YYNGEE in the germline V gene. This CDR3 has 14 residues. Deletions cut 0 bases from V and 1 base from J, with 7 bases between. CDR3 bases: TGTGCCAGCAGCGTAGGGCCGCCCCAAGAGACCCAGTACTTC. Its protein product is CASSVGPPQETQYF.

V usage is TRBV10-3 and J usage is TRBJ1-2; TRBD1 might be the D (5 bases). This CDR3 spans 16 amino acids. Germline CDR1 and CDR2: ENHRY and SYGVKD. The ends were cut back, 4 bases at V and 0 bases at J, with 15 bases in the middle. The CDR3 DNA sequence: TGTGCCATCAGTGTGCTCCAGGGCTCAGCTAACTATGGCTACACCTTC. It codes for CAISVLQGSANYGYTF.

The gene calls are TRBV6-2 or TRBV6-3 and TRBJ2-7, with D uncertain. This CDR3 comprises 15 residues. CDR1 is MNHEY and CDR2 is SVGEGT in the germline V gene. The germline V and J ends were trimmed by 2 bases and 9 bases, with 20 bases remaining between them. CDR3 residues: CASSYGEQILLAQYF. The CDR3 coding sequence is TGTGCCAGCAGTTACGGGGAACAGATCCTCCTCGCGCAGTACTTC.